The source of this TCR beta chain is a study of PD-L1 blockade in urothelial cancer. In the study overall: Before enrollment, 0 to 3 chemotherapy regimens had been given to patients.

Time point meaning: pretreatment peripheral blood. Data came from immunoSEQ multiplex PCR; TCRdb stores just in-frame clones and leaves some out. Altogether roughly 100,000 clones are present, more than 70% being singletons, with the ten largest covering 0.97%. The V gene lost 5 bases and the J gene lost 2 bases, with 15 bases spanning the gap. The CDR3 extends over 15 amino acids. Germline lookup yields CDR1 MNHEY and CDR2 SMNVEV (reference sequence). This rearrangement joins TRBV27 to TRBJ1-2; TRBD1 is a possible D gene (5 bases). The specimen was PBMCs, collected around atezolizumab (anti-PD-L1) treatment. The receptor's source is a woman of 80 years or more with urothelial cancer. The CDR3 DNA sequence: TGTGCCAGCAGTACCCACAGGAACCTCAACTATGGCTACACCTTC. This encodes CASSTHRNLNYGYTF.